These 5 T cell receptor beta chains originate from one sample sequenced in a study of T-cell reconstitution after alpha-beta-depleted transplantation in children. A library of TCRbeta sequences, prepared with unique molecular identifiers, was generated. TCRdb passed the PCR reads through MiXCR, listing each CDR3 protein once. The sample lists roughly 50,000 distinct CDR3 sequences, around 40% occurring once. The input for sequencing was PBMCs, mostly from graft donor cells, taken 360 days after TCRalphabeta/CD19-depleted stem cell transplant. These receptors originate from a male patient under 18 who had a stem cell transplant for acute lymphoblastic leukemia, so the T cells may come from the graft donor.

This chain joins TRBV5-8 and TRBJ2-5; no clear D gene. The V end was cut by 3 bases, the J end by 2 bases, with 11 bases between. The CDR3 length is 14 residues. Germline CDR1 reads SGHTS; CDR2 reads YDEGEE. The CDR3 reads CASSYGLEQETQYF. For the CDR3, the DNA is TGTGCCAGCAGCTACGGGTTAGAGCAAGAGACCCAGTACTTC.

This clonotype turned up a few times. This sequence joins TRBV28 and TRBJ2-7, with TRBD2 matching over 10 bases. With V trimmed by 8 bases and J by 2 bases, 9 bases remained unmatched. The length of the CDR3 is 15 residues. Germline assignment: CDR1 MDHEN and CDR2 SYDVKM. CDR3 nucleotide sequence: TGTGCCAGCCTCCCGGGACTAGCGTTAACCTACGAGCAGTACTTC. This gives the protein CASLPGLALTYEQYF.

The genes are TRBV9 and TRBJ2-1; tentative D call: TRBD1 (5 bases). Germline V gene sequence: CDR1 SGDLS, CDR2 YYNGEE. V was pared by 6 bases and J by 8 bases, with 18 bases between. This CDR3 comprises 14 residues. The CDR3 coding sequence is TGTGCCAGCACCCTTCGTTTAGGGGTTCATGAGCAGTTCTTC. Translating gives CASTLRLGVHEQFF.

In this sample, this clonotype turned up a few times. The chain carries TRBV12-3 or TRBV12-4 and TRBJ2-3, with 10 bases that match TRBD2. The CDR3 has 16 residues. Unmatched junction bases numbered 9, after V lost 5 bases and J lost 4 bases. The CDR3: CASSRTSGNESDTQYF. CDR3 bases: TGTGCCAGCAGTAGAACTAGCGGGAACGAATCAGATACGCAGTATTTT.

This clonotype was seen a handful of times. This rearrangement joins TRBV28 to TRBJ2-3; D call uncertain. V lost 3 bases and J 1 base, leaving 14 bases between the germline ends. Germline V gene data show CDR1 as MDHEN and CDR2 as SYDVKM. CDR3 size: 16 residues. CDR3 amino acids: CASSLVFRSRTDTQYF. Here the CDR3 DNA reads TGTGCCAGCAGTTTGGTCTTCAGGAGCCGCACAGATACGCAGTATTTT.